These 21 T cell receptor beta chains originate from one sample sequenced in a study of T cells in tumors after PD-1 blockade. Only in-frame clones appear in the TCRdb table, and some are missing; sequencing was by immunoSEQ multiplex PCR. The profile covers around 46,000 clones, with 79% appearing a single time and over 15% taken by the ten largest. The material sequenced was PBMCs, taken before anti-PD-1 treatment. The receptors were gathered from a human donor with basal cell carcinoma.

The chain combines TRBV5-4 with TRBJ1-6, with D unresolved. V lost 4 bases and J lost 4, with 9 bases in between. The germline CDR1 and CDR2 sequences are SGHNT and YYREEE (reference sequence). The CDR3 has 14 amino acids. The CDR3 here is CASSPPGYNSPLHF. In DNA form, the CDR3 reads TGTGCCAGCAGCCCACCAGGATATAATTCACCCCTCCACTTT. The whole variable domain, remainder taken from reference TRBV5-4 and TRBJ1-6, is ETGVTQSPTHLIKTRGQQVTLRCSSQSGHNTVSWYQQALGQGPQFIFQYYREEENGRGNFPPRFSGLQFPNYSSELNVNALELDDSALYLCASSPPGYNSPLHFGNGTRLTVT.

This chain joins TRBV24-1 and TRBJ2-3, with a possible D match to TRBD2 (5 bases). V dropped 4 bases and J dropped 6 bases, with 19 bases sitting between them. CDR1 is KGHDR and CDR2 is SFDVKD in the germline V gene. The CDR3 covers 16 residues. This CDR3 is CATSDKGLSHSDTQYF. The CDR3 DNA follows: TGTGCCACCAGTGACAAAGGACTGTCACACTCGGATACGCAGTATTTT.

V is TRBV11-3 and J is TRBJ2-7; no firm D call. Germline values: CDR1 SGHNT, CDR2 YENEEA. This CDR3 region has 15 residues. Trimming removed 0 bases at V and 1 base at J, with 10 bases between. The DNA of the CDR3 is TGTGCCAGCAGCTTAGAACGGTTGGGATCCTACGAGCAGTACTTC. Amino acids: CASSLERLGSYEQYF.

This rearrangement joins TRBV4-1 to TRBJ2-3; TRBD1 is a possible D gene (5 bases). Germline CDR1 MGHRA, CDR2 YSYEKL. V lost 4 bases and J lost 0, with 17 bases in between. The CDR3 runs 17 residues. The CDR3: CASSPILRQTSTDTQYF. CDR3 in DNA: TGCGCCAGCAGCCCCATCCTTCGACAGACTAGCACAGATACGCAGTATTTT.

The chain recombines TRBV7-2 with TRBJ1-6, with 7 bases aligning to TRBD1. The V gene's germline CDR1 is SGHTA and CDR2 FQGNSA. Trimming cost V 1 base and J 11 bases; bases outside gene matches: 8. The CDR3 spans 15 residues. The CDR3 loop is CASSLETGKVAPLHF. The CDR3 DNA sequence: TGTGCCAGCAGCTTAGAGACAGGGAAGGTTGCACCCCTCCACTTT.

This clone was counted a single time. CDR3 sequence reads: CASSSRASGTGVDEQYF. CDR3 in DNA: TGTGCCAGCAGTTCGCGCGCCTCCGGGACAGGGGTCGACGAGCAGTACTTC. This chain joins TRBV27 and TRBJ2-7; TRBD1 aligns across 10 bases. V lost 4 bases, J lost 5 bases, and 14 bases stayed unmatched. Germline values: CDR1 MNHEY, CDR2 SMNVEV (reference sequence). CDR3 length: 17 amino acids.

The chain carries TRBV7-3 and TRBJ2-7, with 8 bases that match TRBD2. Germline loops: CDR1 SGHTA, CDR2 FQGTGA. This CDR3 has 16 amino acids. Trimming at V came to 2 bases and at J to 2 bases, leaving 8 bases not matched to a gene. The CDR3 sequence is CASSLGPGGPPYEQYF. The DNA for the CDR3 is TGTGCCAGCAGCTTAGGTCCGGGAGGGCCCCCCTACGAGCAGTACTTC.

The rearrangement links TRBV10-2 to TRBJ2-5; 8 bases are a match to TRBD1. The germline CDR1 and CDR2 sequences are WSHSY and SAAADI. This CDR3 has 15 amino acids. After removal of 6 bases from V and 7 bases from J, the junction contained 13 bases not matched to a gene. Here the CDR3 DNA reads TGCGCCAGCAGGCCCGGGACAGGCGGGCAGGGGACCCAGTACTTC. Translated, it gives CASRPGTGGQGTQYF.

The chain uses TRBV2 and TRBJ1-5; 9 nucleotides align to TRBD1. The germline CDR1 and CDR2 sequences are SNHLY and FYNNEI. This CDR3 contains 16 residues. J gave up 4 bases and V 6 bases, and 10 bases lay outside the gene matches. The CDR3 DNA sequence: TGTGCCAGCAGCACGGGGCGGGACAGGGTGAATCAGCCCCAGCATTTT. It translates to CASSTGRDRVNQPQHF.

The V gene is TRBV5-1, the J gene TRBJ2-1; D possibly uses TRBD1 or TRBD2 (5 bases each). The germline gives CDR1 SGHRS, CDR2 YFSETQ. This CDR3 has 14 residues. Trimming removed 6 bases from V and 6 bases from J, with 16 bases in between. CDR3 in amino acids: CASTGTAGVNEQFF. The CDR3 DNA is TGCGCCAGCACCGGGACGGCGGGTGTCAATGAGCAGTTCTTC.

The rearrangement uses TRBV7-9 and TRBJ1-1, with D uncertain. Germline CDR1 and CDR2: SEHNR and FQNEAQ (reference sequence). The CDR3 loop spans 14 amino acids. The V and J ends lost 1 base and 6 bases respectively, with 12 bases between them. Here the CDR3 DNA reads TGTGCCAGCAGCTTAGTCCCCCAAAGACCTGAAGCTTTCTTT. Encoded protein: CASSLVPQRPEAFF.

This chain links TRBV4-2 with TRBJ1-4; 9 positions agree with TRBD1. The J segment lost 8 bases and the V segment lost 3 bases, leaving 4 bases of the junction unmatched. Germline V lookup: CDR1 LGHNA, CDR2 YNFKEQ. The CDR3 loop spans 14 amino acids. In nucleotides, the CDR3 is TGTGCCAGCAGCCACGGACAGGGGATCGAAAAACTGTTTTTT. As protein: CASSHGQGIEKLFF.

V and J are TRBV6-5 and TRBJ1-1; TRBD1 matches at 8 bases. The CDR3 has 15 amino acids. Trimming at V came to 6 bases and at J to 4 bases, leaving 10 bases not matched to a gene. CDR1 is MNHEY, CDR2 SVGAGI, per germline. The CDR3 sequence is CASSRRQGLGTEAFF. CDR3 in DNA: TGTGCCAGCAGCCGAAGACAGGGGTTAGGCACTGAAGCTTTCTTT.

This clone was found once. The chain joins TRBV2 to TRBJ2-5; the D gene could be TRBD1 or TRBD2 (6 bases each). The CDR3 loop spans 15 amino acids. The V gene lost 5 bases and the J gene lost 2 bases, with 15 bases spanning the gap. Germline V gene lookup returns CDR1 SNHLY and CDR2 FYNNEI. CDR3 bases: TGTGCCAGCAGTCTTGGCGGGACACAACAAGAGACCCAGTACTTC. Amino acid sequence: CASSLGGTQQETQYF.

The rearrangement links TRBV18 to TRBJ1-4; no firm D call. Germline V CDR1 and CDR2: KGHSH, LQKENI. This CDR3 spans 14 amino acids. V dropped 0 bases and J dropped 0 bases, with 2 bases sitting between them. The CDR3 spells CASSPPTTNEKLFF. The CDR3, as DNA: TGTGCCAGCTCACCACCTACAACTAATGAAAAACTGTTTTTT. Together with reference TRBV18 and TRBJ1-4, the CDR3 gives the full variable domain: NAGVMQNPRHLVRRRGQEARLRCSPMKGHSHVYWYRQLPEEGLKFMVYLQKENIIDESGMPKERFSAEFPKEGPSILRIQQVVRGDSAAYFCASSPPTTNEKLFFGSGTQLSVL.

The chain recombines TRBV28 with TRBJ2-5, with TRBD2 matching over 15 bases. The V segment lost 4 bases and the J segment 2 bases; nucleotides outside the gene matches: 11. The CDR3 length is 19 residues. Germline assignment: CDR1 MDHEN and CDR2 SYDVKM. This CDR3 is CASSWTSGGAAFNQETQYF. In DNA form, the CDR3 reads TGTGCCAGCAGTTGGACTAGCGGGGGGGCCGCTTTTAATCAAGAGACCCAGTACTTC.

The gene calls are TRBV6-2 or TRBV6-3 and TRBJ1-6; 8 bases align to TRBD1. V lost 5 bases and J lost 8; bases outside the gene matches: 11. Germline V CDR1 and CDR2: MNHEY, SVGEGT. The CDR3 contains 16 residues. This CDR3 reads CASSHRTGRSHSPLHF. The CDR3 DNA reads TGTGCCAGCAGTCACAGGACAGGGAGGAGCCATTCACCCCTCCACTTT.

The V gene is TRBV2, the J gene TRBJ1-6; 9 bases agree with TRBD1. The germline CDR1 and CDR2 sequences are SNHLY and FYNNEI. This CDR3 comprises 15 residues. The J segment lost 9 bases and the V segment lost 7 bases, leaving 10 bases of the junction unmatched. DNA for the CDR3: TGTGCCAGCACGGGGGACAGGGTGTACGGTTCACCCCTCCACTTT. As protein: CASTGDRVYGSPLHF.

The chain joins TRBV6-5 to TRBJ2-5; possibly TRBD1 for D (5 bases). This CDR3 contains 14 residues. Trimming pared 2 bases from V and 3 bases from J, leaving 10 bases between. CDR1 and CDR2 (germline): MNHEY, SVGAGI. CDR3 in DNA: TGTGCCAGCAGTTACGGGGCCTCGAAAGAGACCCAGTACTTC. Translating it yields CASSYGASKETQYF.

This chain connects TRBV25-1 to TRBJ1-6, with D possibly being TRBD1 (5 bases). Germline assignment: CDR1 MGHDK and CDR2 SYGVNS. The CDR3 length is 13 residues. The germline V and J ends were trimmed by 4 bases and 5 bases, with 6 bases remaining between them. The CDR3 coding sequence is TGTGCCAGCAGTGTGGGGGATAATTCACCCCTCCACTTT. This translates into CASSVGDNSPLHF. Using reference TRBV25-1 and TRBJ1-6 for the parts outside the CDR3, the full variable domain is EADIYQTPRYLVIGTGKKITLECSQTMGHDKMYWYQQDPGMELHLIHYSYGVNSTEKGDLSSESTVSRIRTEHFPLTLESARPSHTSQYLCASSVGDNSPLHFGNGTRLTVT.

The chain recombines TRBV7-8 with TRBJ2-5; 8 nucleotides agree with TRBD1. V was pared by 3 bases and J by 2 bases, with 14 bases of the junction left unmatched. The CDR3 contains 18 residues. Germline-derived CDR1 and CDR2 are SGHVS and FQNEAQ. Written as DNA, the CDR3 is TGTGCCAGCAGCTTCGACAGGGGCGTAGTGACCCTACAAGAGACCCAGTACTTC. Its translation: CASSFDRGVVTLQETQYF.